This TCR beta chain appears in the sequencing data of a study of CXCR3-negative and CXCR3-positive naive CD8 T cells. Study-wide points: TRBV-TRBJ usage was similar across naive CXCR3 subsets but distinct in memory cells. For CXCR3-positive naive cells, TRB CDR3s were more hydrophobic than those of CXCR3-negative naive cells. No difference in surface CD5 was seen between naive subsets, and TCR strength was inferred from TRB CDR3 properties.

5' RACE with UMI labels generated the TRB cDNA libraries. TCRdb reworked the 5' RACE reads into one entry per CDR3 protein, no DNA. Recorded for this sample: about 120,000 distinct CDR3 sequences. Points on this clonotype: Its specificity is unknown.

The germline gives CDR1 SGHVS, CDR2 FNYEAQ. The CDR3 totals 13 residues. This clonotype was sampled from a human donor in good health. Some clones in this sample may be carry-over from other donors' samples. The chain has TRBV7-6 and TRBJ2-1; TCRdb names TRBD1, which stays unverified in the absence of DNA. Specimen: naive CXCR3+ CD8+ T cells from blood. Subset indicated: CD45RO-CCR7+CD27+CD95- naive CD8+ T cells expressing CXCR3 (TNR3+). The CDR3 loop reads CASGTGTYNEQFF.